The next 18 T cell receptor beta chains were all read from a single sample in a study of Graves' ophthalmopathy and Graves' hyperthyroidism. RNA served as the template for amplifying TCR beta CDR3 regions. HTBI primers were used in a first-round RT-PCR, which preceded a second-round multiplex PCR. One entry per CDR3 protein, called by TCRdb with MiXCR from the multiplex PCR reads. This table has some 520,000 distinct CDR3 sequences, 14% appearing once. The sample consisted of blood. All receptors come from a woman younger than 45 with Graves' ophthalmopathy.

As for this clonotype: Since the CDR3 does not end with the conserved phenylalanine or tryptophan, this likely comes from a read error. The genes are TRBV4-1 and TRBJ2-7; a possible D gene is TRBD2 (6 bases). The CDR3 has 14 amino acids. V was cut by 0 bases and J by 1 base, with 7 bases left in between. Germline CDR1 is MGHRA and CDR2 is YSYEKL. Written as DNA, the CDR3 is TGCGCCAGCAGCCAAGAAGGAGGGTCCTACGAGCAGTACTTG. Encoded protein: CASSQEGGSYEQYL.

This clonotype was counted many times. This sequence joins TRBV7-9 and TRBJ1-2; the match to TRBD1 covers 9 bases. V trimming: 10 bases; J trimming: 7 bases; junction bases outside the gene matches: 10. This CDR3 region has 13 residues. Per germline, CDR1 SEHNR and CDR2 FQNEAQ (reference sequence). The CDR3, as DNA: TGTGCCACCTCAGGGACAGGGTCGGCTGGCTACACCTTC. Encoded protein: CATSGTGSAGYTF.

There are many counts of this clonotype. The V gene is TRBV6-1, the J gene TRBJ1-2, with 8 bases identical to TRBD1. In germline, CDR1 is MNHNS, CDR2 SASEGT. The V segment lost 8 bases and the J segment 7 bases; nucleotides outside the gene matches: 6. The CDR3 loop spans 12 amino acids. CDR3 sequence: CASGQGAFGYTF. The CDR3 DNA follows: TGTGCCAGCGGGCAGGGGGCTTTTGGCTACACCTTC.

This clonotype was recorded many times. The rearrangement joins TRBV19 to TRBJ2-7; 7 nucleotides line up with TRBD1. The CDR3 consists of 18 residues. Germline V CDR1 and CDR2: LNHDA, SQIVND (reference sequence). With V trimmed by 9 bases and J by 1 base, 21 bases remained unmatched. The CDR3 region is CASSPRPGQSILSYEQYF. The CDR3 nucleotides are TGTGCCAGCAGTCCTAGGCCGGGACAGAGCATACTATCCTACGAGCAGTACTTC.

This clonotype was found many times. The J gene is TRBJ2-7, the V gene TRBV11-2; D unresolved. V lost 0 bases and J lost 4, with 10 bases in between. The germline CDR1 and CDR2 sequences are SGHAT and FQNNGV. The CDR3 is made up of 14 amino acids. The CDR3 region is CASSLEGFGYEQYF. Here the CDR3 DNA reads TGTGCCAGCAGCTTAGAAGGGTTTGGGTACGAGCAGTACTTC.

This clonotype was detected many times. J is TRBJ2-2 and V is TRBV19, with 10 bases aligning to TRBD1. Losses at the gene ends were 10 bases for V and 3 bases for J; bases not matched to a gene: 14. In germline, CDR1 is LNHDA, CDR2 SQIVND (reference sequence). CDR3 size: 17 residues. DNA for the CDR3: TGTGCCACCCTACACCCGGGACAGGGGAAGGACACCGGGGAGCTGTTTTTT. It codes for CATLHPGQGKDTGELFF.

The rearrangement uses TRBV24-1 and TRBJ2-2; TRBD2 matches at 7 bases. Germline loops: CDR1 KGHDR, CDR2 SFDVKD. V lost 1 base, J lost 4 bases, and 5 bases stayed unmatched. The CDR3 has 16 amino acids. CDR3 loop: CATSDLFGGSTGELFF. The CDR3 DNA reads TGTGCCACCAGTGATTTATTCGGGGGGAGCACCGGGGAGCTGTTTTTT.

This clonotype appeared many times. The CDR3 DNA is TGTGCCAGCAGTGAAGCTGTAGGTACCTATGGCTACACCTTC. Its protein product is CASSEAVGTYGYTF. The chain recombines TRBV2 with TRBJ1-2; D is unclear. Trimming shortened V by 0 bases and J by 4 bases, and 9 bases separated the two germline ends. The CDR3 spans 14 residues. The germline V gene encodes CDR1 SNHLY and CDR2 FYNNEI.

The gene calls are TRBV6-1 and TRBJ1-5; the D gene is possibly TRBD1 (5 bases). CDR3 length: 14 amino acids. The germline V gene encodes CDR1 MNHNS and CDR2 SASEGT. Trimming took off 7 bases at V and 2 bases at J, with 12 bases between the two ends. The CDR3 protein is CASTPRGGNQPQHF. For the CDR3, the DNA is TGTGCCAGCACTCCGCGGGGGGGCAATCAGCCCCAGCATTTT.

This clonotype was detected many times. The CDR3 here is CSARHGTPDEQYF. In nucleotides, the CDR3 is TGCAGTGCCCGCCACGGGACTCCCGACGAGCAGTACTTC. The chain recombines TRBV20-1 with TRBJ2-7; the D gene is possibly TRBD2 (6 bases). This CDR3 comprises 13 residues. The V gene lost 6 bases and the J gene lost 5 bases, with 17 bases spanning the gap. Germline-derived CDR1 and CDR2 are DFQATT and SNEGSKA (reference sequence).

This clonotype was counted a single time. This chain connects TRBV12-3 or TRBV12-4 to TRBJ2-7, with a possible D match to TRBD2 (5 bases). With 3 bases removed from V and 0 bases from J, the gap between germline ends came to 9 bases. The CDR3 loop spans 14 amino acids. The CDR3 loop is CASSFKDSSYEQYF. Written as DNA, the CDR3 is TGTGCCAGCAGTTTTAAGGACTCCTCCTACGAGCAGTACTTC.

With regard to this clonotype: A read error may produce the germline difference seen at one junction end. The V gene is TRBV27, the J gene TRBJ2-4, with D perhaps being TRBD1 or TRBD2 (5 bases each). Germline loops: CDR1 MNHEY, CDR2 SMNVEV (reference sequence). The CDR3 has 16 amino acids. CDR3 residues: CASSLRGAGAKNIKYF. CDR3 DNA: TGTGCCAGCAGTTTAAGAGGGGCGGGTGCCAAAAACATTAAGTACTTC.

This clonotype appeared many times. V is TRBV6-1 and J is TRBJ1-5; D remains ambiguous. Germline values: CDR1 MNHNS, CDR2 SASEGT. The CDR3 runs to 15 residues. Trimming shortened V by 0 bases and J by 4 bases, and 10 bases separated the two germline ends. This CDR3 is CASSEAQSANQPQHF. CDR3 sequence (DNA): TGTGCCAGCAGTGAAGCGCAGTCAGCTAATCAGCCCCAGCATTTT.

This clonotype was found many times. The rearrangement joins TRBV7-8 to TRBJ2-2; weak D call: TRBD2 (5 bases). The CDR3 consists of 18 residues. CDR1 is SGHVS, CDR2 FQNEAQ, per germline. Deletions cut 0 bases from V and 5 bases from J, with 19 bases between. CDR3 in DNA: TGTGCCAGCAGCTTAGCGCCACAACCAGCCGAGGGTACCGGGGAGCTGTTTTTT. This gives the protein CASSLAPQPAEGTGELFF.

This clonotype has at least ten counts. The V and J genes are TRBV4-1 and TRBJ1-5, with D possibly being TRBD1 (6 bases). The CDR3 is 17 amino acids. The V gene's germline CDR1 is MGHRA and CDR2 YSYEKL. With 3 bases removed from V and 0 bases from J, the gap between germline ends came to 15 bases. CDR3 sequence: CASSQGGGANSNQPQHF. The CDR3 DNA reads TGCGCCAGCAGCCAGGGTGGGGGGGCTAATAGCAATCAGCCCCAGCATTTT.

This clonotype turned up a few times. The genes are TRBV2 and TRBJ2-5, with D perhaps TRBD2 (7 bases). The V gene lost 8 bases and the J gene lost 5 bases, with 12 bases spanning the gap. Germline lookup yields CDR1 SNHLY and CDR2 FYNNEI. CDR3 length: 12 amino acids. Here the CDR3 DNA reads TGTGCCAGCGCGGGGGCCCAGGAGACCCAGTACTTC. It is translated as CASAGAQETQYF.

This clonotype showed up many times. The gene calls are TRBV6-1 and TRBJ2-5; 9 bases align to TRBD2. The CDR3 has 13 amino acids. Per germline, CDR1 MNHNS and CDR2 SASEGT. V dropped 10 bases and J dropped 7; count of bases not matched to a gene: 10. DNA for the CDR3: TGTGCCACAGGGACTAGCTCTAGCGGGACCCAGTACTTC. Amino acids: CATGTSSSGTQYF.

This clonotype was recorded at least ten times. The rearrangement joins TRBV20-1 to TRBJ2-7, with 9 positions matching TRBD2. Germline CDR1 DFQATT, CDR2 SNEGSKA (reference sequence). CDR3 length: 14 residues. V lost 6 bases to trimming and J lost 5 bases; unmatched junction nucleotides: 11. CDR3 in amino acids: CSATLSAGGDEQYF. In DNA, the CDR3 is TGCAGTGCCACCTTATCAGCGGGGGGCGACGAGCAGTACTTC.